Listed here are 30 T cell receptor beta chains from one sample, sequenced in a study of T cell clusters in autoimmune cytopenias (dated by TCRdb to the late 2010s). Each sample's TRB amplification started from roughly 240 ng of peripheral blood genomic DNA, which corresponds to approximately 36,000 genome equivalents. Instrument on record: Illumina MiSeq. Multiplex PCR with a touch-down protocol amplified TRB rearrangements, with the TRB-A and TRB-B primer pools combined in a single tube. TCRdb reprocessed the reads, and each CDR3 protein sequence is entered once, without DNA. The table for this sample lists about 8,400 distinct CDR3 sequences. The top ten hold 21% of the sample. Source material: peripheral blood. All receptors come from a human donor with an autoimmune cytopenia or autoimmune hepatitis (not recorded which).

The chain employs TRBV6-5 and TRBJ1-2; checking the TCRdb D call of TRBD1 is not possible without DNA. There are 15 residues in the CDR3. Germline loops: CDR1 MNHEY, CDR2 SVGAGI. This chain's CDR3 is CASSYNRGPSGGYTF.

V gene TRBV5-1 combines with J gene TRBJ1-1; TCRdb reports TRBD1, a call that lacks DNA to check it against. There are 16 residues in the CDR3. Per germline, CDR1 SGHRS and CDR2 YFSETQ. The CDR3 is CASSLEEQGWNTEAFF.

V gene TRBV9 combines with J gene TRBJ2-3. Germline V gene sequence: CDR1 SGDLS, CDR2 YYNGEE. The CDR3 spans 15 residues. This chain's CDR3 is CASSVAPTSTDTQYF.

The chain joins TRBV6-5 to TRBJ2-7; the D call from TCRdb, TRBD1, cannot be confirmed without DNA. Germline V gives CDR1 MNHEY, CDR2 SVGAGI. The CDR3 totals 13 residues. The CDR3 spells CASSYVPVDEQFF.

The chain carries TRBV12-5 and TRBJ1-2; lacking DNA, the TRBD1 call made by TCRdb goes unchecked. Germline V CDR1 and CDR2: LGHNT, FRNRAP. The CDR3 runs 20 residues. CDR3 protein: CASGIRGVDRDRFSHYGYTF.

Frequency places this clonotype as medium-sized. The J gene is TRBJ2-1, the V gene TRBV7-9. The CDR3 loop spans 13 amino acids. The germline gives CDR1 SEHNR, CDR2 FQNEAQ (reference sequence). The CDR3 loop is CASSLDSSSEQFF. Together with reference TRBV7-9 and TRBJ2-1, the CDR3 gives the full variable domain: DTGVSQNPRHKITKRGQNVTFRCDPISEHNRLYWYRQTLGQGPEFLTYFQNEAQLEKSRLLSDRFSAERPKGSFSTLEIQRTEQGDSAMYLCASSLDSSSEQFFGPGTRLTVL.

According to its frequency, this clonotype is medium-sized. The J gene is TRBJ2-7, the V gene TRBV7-6; absent DNA, TCRdb's TRBD2 call cannot be checked. CDR1 and CDR2 (germline): SGHVS, FNYEAQ. The CDR3 sequence is 15 residues long. CDR3 protein: CASTPELAGGREQYF.

CDR3 sequence reads: CASSLEGGPNTEAFF. The chain is built from TRBV5-1 and TRBJ1-1; TCRdb's assignment of TRBD1 cannot be checked, as there is no DNA. Germline loops: CDR1 SGHRS, CDR2 YFSETQ. This CDR3 spans 15 amino acids. The whole variable domain, remainder taken from reference TRBV5-1 and TRBJ1-1, is KAGVTQTPRYLIKTRGQQVTLSCSPISGHRSVSWYQQTPGQGLQFLFEYFSETQRNKGNFPGRFSGRQFSNSRSEMNVSTLELGDSALYLCASSLEGGPNTEAFFGQGTRLTVV.

This clonotype is identified as medium-sized from frequency. This rearrangement joins TRBV20-1 to TRBJ1-2; with no DNA, the TCRdb D assignment of TRBD1 cannot be verified. The CDR3 runs 14 residues. Germline V gene data show CDR1 as DFQATT and CDR2 as SNEGSKA (reference sequence). The CDR3: CSARDIGTGYGYTF.

The gene calls are TRBV20-1 and TRBJ2-5; TCRdb names TRBD1, which stays unverified in the absence of DNA. The V gene's germline CDR1 is DFQATT and CDR2 SNEGSKA (reference sequence). This CDR3 region has 16 residues. The CDR3 spells CSARDPLQSSKETQYF.

The V call is TRBV10-3, the J call TRBJ1-2. This CDR3 has 12 amino acids. In germline, CDR1 is ENHRY, CDR2 SYGVKD. CDR3 protein: CAISESTGGYTF.

This chain joins TRBV13 and TRBJ1-6; the TCRdb call, TRBD1, lacks DNA for checking. Germline lookup yields CDR1 PRHDT and CDR2 FYEKMQ (reference sequence). CDR3 length: 15 amino acids. The CDR3 loop reads CASSPGQEGNSPLHF.

CDR3 residues: CATRGSGAVPQRGNYGYTF. The genes are TRBV15 and TRBJ1-2; TCRdb lists TRBD1, though no DNA is available to test this call. CDR3 size: 19 residues. Germline V gives CDR1 LNHNV, CDR2 YYDKDF (reference sequence).

In terms of frequency, this clonotype is medium-sized. This chain connects TRBV30 to TRBJ2-3; TCRdb outputs TRBD1, but without DNA this stays unchecked. The CDR3 spans 14 residues. The germline gives CDR1 GTSNPN, CDR2 SVGIG (reference sequence). The chain's CDR3 is CAWSMAGVTDTQYF.

The chain uses TRBV9 and TRBJ2-1; the D call from TCRdb, TRBD1, cannot be confirmed without DNA. The length of the CDR3 is 16 residues. Per the germline V gene, CDR1 is SGDLS and CDR2 is YYNGEE. The CDR3 here is CASSVASGGGYNEQFF.

By frequency, this clonotype is medium-sized. V gene TRBV20-1 combines with J gene TRBJ2-1; TCRdb proposes TRBD2, but this gene call is untestable without DNA. The CDR3 spans 15 residues. Germline loops: CDR1 DFQATT, CDR2 SNEGSKA (reference sequence). CDR3 region: CSASPLAGVGNEQFF.

The V gene is TRBV6-1, the J gene TRBJ1-1; lacking DNA, the TRBD1 call made by TCRdb goes unchecked. The CDR3 totals 14 residues. The V gene's germline CDR1 is MNHNS and CDR2 SASEGT. CDR3 residues: CASSEYDKGAEAFF.

The gene calls are TRBV2 and TRBJ2-5; TCRdb names TRBD1, which stays unverified in the absence of DNA. This CDR3 spans 13 amino acids. The germline CDR1 and CDR2 sequences are SNHLY and FYNNEI. The CDR3 sequence is CASIRTQQETQYF.

According to its frequency, this clonotype is medium-sized. CDR3 residues: CASSLAQLAGDEQFF. The gene calls are TRBV7-2 and TRBJ2-1; there is no DNA to check the TCRdb D call of TRBD2. CDR1 SGHTA and CDR2 FQGNSA come from the germline V gene. The CDR3 covers 15 residues.

The chain joins TRBV5-6 to TRBJ2-7; TCRdb gives TRBD1 as the D gene, but with no DNA this cannot be confirmed. This CDR3 spans 15 amino acids. The germline gives CDR1 SGHDT, CDR2 YYEEEE. This CDR3 is CASSLGGASSYEQYF.

Considering frequency, this clonotype is medium-sized. This rearrangement joins TRBV15 to TRBJ1-5. Germline V gives CDR1 LNHNV, CDR2 YYDKDF (reference sequence). The CDR3 runs to 14 residues. The CDR3 reads CATSSLASNQPQHF.

This chain uses TRBV20-1 with TRBJ1-2; TCRdb picks TRBD1, but there is no DNA to check that call. The CDR3 covers 14 residues. Germline V gene data show CDR1 as DFQATT and CDR2 as SNEGSKA (reference sequence). The CDR3 protein is CSARHDRGRIGYTF.

V and J are TRBV5-1 and TRBJ1-1. This CDR3 has 17 residues. Germline CDR1 SGHRS, CDR2 YFSETQ. The CDR3 is CASSLGPQTIMNTEAFF.

This chain connects TRBV2 to TRBJ1-2; as DNA is missing, the TRBD1 call by TCRdb cannot be tested. Germline V gene lookup returns CDR1 SNHLY and CDR2 FYNNEI. This CDR3 contains 13 residues. CDR3 sequence reads: CARSDSTNYGYTF.

The chain combines TRBV20-1 with TRBJ1-1. The V gene's germline CDR1 is DFQATT and CDR2 SNEGSKA (reference sequence). The CDR3 extends over 15 amino acids. The CDR3 here is CSARDIGVPETEAFF.

The chain carries TRBV7-9 and TRBJ2-7; the TCRdb D gene call, TRBD1, has no DNA to confirm it. The CDR3 is 12 residues long. CDR1 and CDR2 (germline): SEHNR, FQNEAQ (reference sequence). The CDR3: CASSLDGGEQYF.

This sequence joins TRBV12-3 or TRBV12-4 and TRBJ1-2; lacking DNA, the TRBD1 call made by TCRdb goes unchecked. The CDR3 has 13 residues. CDR3 region: CASSLGDPSGYTF.

This clonotype ranks as medium-sized in terms of frequency. The chain couples TRBV30 to TRBJ1-1. Germline CDR1 is GTSNPN and CDR2 is SVGIG (reference sequence). This CDR3 contains 11 residues. CDR3 region: CARLGNTEAFF.

J is TRBJ2-2 and V is TRBV19; the TCRdb D gene call, TRBD1, has no DNA to confirm it. Germline CDR1 and CDR2: LNHDA and SQIVND (reference sequence). This CDR3 has 15 amino acids. CDR3 residues: CASSTGASNTGELFF.

The chain uses TRBV12-3 or TRBV12-4 and TRBJ2-1; there is no DNA to check the TCRdb D call of TRBD2. CDR3 size: 14 residues. This CDR3 is CASSFGLAANEQFF.